This T cell receptor (beta chain) was captured in a study of CD8+ T cells in alopecia areata. Investigators isolated RNA and reverse transcribed it into cDNA to act as the sequencing template. The method was immunoSEQ multiplex PCR; TCRdb's version includes in-frame clones alone and lacks a portion of them. In the table there are some 30,000 clones, 60% to 85% of which are singletons. This clone is deemed medium-sized. The CDR3 length is 16 residues. With 6 bases clipped from V and 6 bases from J, the junction kept 8 bases outside the gene matches. From germline, CDR1 is MRHNA and CDR2 SNTAGT. Sampling of alopecia areata patients yielded lesional scalp punch biopsies as well as peripheral blood.

The sequence was collected from a human donor with alopecia areata. This chain joins TRBV6-4 and TRBJ2-3, with 14 bases lining up with TRBD2. Specimen: NKG2D-low CD8+ T cells sorted from blood. DNA of the CDR3: TGTGCCAGCAGCCTGGGACTAGCGGGAGAAGGGGATACGCAGTATTTT. Translating it yields CASSLGLAGEGDTQYF.